The clone carrying this T cell receptor (beta chain) has at least ten counts. This sample stems from a study of T cell repertoires in cytomegalovirus infection. TCRdb itself ran the reads through MiXCR, one entry per CDR3 protein. Among some 150,000 distinct CDR3 sequences listed, about 25% were seen once. Trimming took 6 bases from V and 5 from J, leaving 5 bases between them. This CDR3 has 10 amino acids. The germline V gene has CDR1 MDHEN and CDR2 SYDVKM. This receptor was taken from a human donor in good health (CMV status not recorded). Some clones in this sample may be carry-over from other donors' samples. The chain has TRBV28 and TRBJ2-7, with D hard to call. The material sequenced was PBMCs. Here the CDR3 reads CASSYDEQYF. CDR3 sequence (DNA): TGTGCCAGCAGCTACGACGAGCAGTACTTC.